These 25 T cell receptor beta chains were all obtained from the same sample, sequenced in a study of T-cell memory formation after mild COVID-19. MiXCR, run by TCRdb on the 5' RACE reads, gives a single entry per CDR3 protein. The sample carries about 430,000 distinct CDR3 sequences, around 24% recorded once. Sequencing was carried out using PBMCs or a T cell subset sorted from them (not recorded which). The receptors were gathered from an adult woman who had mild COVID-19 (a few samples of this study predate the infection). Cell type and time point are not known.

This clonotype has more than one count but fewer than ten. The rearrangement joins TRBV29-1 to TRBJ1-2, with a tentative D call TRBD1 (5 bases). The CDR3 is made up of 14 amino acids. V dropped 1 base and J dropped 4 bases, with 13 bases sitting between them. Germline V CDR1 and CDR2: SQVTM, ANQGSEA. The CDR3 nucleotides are TGCAGCGTTGAAGTCGGGGCTCTCGGCTATGGCTACACCTTC. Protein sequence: CSVEVGALGYGYTF.

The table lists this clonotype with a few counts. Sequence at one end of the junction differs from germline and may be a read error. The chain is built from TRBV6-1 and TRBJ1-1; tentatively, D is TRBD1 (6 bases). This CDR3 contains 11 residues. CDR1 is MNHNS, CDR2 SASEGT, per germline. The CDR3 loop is CASSEDSGGLF. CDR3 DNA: TGTGCCAGCAGTGAGGACAGTGGGGGTCTCTTT.

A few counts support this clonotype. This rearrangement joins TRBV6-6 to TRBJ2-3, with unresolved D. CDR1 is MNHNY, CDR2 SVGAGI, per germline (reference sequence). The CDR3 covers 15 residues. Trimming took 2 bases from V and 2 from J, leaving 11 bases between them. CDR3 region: CASSYGRKFTDTQYF. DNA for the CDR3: TGTGCCAGCAGTTACGGGCGGAAGTTCACAGATACGCAGTATTTT.

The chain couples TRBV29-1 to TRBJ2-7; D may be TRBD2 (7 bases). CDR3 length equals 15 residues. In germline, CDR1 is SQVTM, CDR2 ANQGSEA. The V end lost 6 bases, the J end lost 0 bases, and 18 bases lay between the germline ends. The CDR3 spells CSVGGGWGSSYEQYF. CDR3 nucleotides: TGCAGCGTCGGCGGGGGCTGGGGGAGCTCCTACGAGCAGTACTTC.

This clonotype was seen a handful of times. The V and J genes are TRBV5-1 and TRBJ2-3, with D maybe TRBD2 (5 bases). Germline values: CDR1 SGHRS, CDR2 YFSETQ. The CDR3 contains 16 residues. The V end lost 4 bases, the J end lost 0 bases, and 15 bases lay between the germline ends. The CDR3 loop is CASSPPGSASTDTQYF. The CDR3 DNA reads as TGCGCCAGCAGCCCCCCCGGTAGCGCCAGCACAGATACGCAGTATTTT.

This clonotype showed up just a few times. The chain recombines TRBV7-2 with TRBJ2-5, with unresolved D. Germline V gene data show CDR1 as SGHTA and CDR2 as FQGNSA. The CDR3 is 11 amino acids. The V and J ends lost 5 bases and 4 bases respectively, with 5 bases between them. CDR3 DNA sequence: TGTGCCAGCAGCGCCCGAGAGACCCAGTACTTC. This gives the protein CASSARETQYF.

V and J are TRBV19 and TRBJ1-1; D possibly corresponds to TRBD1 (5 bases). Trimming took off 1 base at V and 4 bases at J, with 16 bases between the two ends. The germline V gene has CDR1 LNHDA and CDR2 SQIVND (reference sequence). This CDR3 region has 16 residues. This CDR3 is CASSIVVGRLSTEAFF. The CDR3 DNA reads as TGTGCCAGTAGTATAGTTGTGGGACGGCTGAGCACTGAAGCTTTCTTT.

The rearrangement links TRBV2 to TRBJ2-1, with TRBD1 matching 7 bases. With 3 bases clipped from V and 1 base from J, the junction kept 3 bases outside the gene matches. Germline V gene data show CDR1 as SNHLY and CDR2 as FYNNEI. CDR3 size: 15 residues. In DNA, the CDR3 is TGTGCCAGCAGTGAGGAACAGGGGTCCTACAATGAGCAGTTCTTC. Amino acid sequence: CASSEEQGSYNEQFF.

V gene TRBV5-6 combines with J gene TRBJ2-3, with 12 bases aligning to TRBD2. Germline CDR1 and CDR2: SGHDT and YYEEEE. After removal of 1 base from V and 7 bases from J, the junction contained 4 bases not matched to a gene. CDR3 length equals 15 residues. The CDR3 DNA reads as TGTGCCAGCAGCTTGACTAGCGGGGGGCCCAATACGCAGTATTTT. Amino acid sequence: CASSLTSGGPNTQYF. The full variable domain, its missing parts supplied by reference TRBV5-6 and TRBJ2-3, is DAGVTQSPTHLIKTRGQQVTLRCSPKSGHDTVSWYQQALGQGPQFIFQYYEEEERQRGNFPDRFSGHQFPNYSSELNVNALLLGDSALYLCASSLTSGGPNTQYFGPGTRLTVL.

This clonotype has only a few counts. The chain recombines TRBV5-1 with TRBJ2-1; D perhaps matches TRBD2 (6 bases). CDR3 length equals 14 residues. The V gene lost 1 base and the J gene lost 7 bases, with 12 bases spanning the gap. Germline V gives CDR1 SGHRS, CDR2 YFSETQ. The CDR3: CASSLLLAENEQFF. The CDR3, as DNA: TGCGCCAGCAGCTTGCTACTAGCTGAGAATGAGCAGTTCTTC.

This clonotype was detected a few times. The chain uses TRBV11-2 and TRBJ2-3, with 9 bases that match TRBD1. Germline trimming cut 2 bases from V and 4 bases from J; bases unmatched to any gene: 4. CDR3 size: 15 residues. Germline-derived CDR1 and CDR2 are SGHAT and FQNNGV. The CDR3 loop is CASSLSRQGADTQYF. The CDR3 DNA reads TGTGCCAGCAGCTTAAGTCGACAGGGGGCAGATACGCAGTATTTT.

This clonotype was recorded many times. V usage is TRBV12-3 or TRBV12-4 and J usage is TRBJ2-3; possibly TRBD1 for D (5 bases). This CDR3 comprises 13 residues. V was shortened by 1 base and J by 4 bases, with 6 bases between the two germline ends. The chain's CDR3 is CASSLGGPDTQYF. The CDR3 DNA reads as TGTGCCAGCAGTTTAGGGGGCCCAGATACGCAGTATTTT.

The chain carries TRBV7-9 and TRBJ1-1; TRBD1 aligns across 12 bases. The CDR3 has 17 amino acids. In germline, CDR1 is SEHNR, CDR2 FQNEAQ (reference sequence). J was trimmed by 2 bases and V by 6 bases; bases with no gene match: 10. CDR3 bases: TGTGCCAGCAGGCGACCGGGACAGGGGGCGAGAAACACTGAAGCTTTCTTT. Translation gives CASRRPGQGARNTEAFF.

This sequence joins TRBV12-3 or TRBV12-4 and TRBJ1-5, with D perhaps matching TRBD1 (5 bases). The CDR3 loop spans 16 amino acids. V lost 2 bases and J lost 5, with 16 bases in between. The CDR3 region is CASSLPPQGPDQPQHF. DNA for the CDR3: TGTGCCAGCAGTTTACCCCCGCAGGGACCAGATCAGCCCCAGCATTTT.

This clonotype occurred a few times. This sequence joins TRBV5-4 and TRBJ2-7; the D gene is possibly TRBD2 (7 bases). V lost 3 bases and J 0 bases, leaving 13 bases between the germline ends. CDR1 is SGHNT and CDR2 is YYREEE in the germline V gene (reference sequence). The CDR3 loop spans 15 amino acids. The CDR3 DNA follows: TGTGCCAGCAGCTGGGGGGGCCAGGCCTCCTACGAGCAGTACTTC. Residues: CASSWGGQASYEQYF.

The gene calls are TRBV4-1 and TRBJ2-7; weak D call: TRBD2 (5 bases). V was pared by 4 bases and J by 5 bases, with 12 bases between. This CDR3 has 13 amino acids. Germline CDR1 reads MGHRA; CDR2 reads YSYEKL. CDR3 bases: TGCGCCAGCAGCCTCCGGGGTATCGACGAGCAGTACTTC. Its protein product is CASSLRGIDEQYF.

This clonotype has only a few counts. The CDR3 coding sequence is TGTGCCAGCAGCAAGTCGACAGGGGACGAAAAACTGTTTTTT. Translation gives CASSKSTGDEKLFF. V and J are TRBV7-9 and TRBJ1-4, with 8 bases identical to TRBD1. The CDR3 totals 14 residues. V lost 5 bases, J lost 8 bases, and 7 bases stayed unmatched. CDR1 SEHNR and CDR2 FQNEAQ come from the germline V gene (reference sequence). Filled out from reference TRBV7-9 and TRBJ1-4, the complete variable domain reads DTGVSQNPRHKITKRGQNVTFRCDPISEHNRLYWYRQTLGQGPEFLTYFQNEAQLEKSRLLSDRFSAERPKGSFSTLEIQRTEQGDSAMYLCASSKSTGDEKLFFGSGTQLSVL.

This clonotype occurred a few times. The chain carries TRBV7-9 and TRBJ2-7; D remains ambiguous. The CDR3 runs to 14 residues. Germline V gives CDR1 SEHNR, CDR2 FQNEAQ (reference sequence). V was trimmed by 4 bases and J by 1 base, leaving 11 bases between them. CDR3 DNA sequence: TGTGCCAGCAGCTATGACGACGGATCCTACGAGCAGTACTTC. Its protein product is CASSYDDGSYEQYF.

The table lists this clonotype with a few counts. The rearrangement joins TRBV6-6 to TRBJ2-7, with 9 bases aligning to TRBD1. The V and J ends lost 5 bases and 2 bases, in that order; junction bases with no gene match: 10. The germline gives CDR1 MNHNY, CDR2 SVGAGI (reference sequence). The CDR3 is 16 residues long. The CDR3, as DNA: TGTGCCAGCAGTGCGATGCCGGGACAGGGAGCCTACGAGCAGTACTTC. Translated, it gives CASSAMPGQGAYEQYF.

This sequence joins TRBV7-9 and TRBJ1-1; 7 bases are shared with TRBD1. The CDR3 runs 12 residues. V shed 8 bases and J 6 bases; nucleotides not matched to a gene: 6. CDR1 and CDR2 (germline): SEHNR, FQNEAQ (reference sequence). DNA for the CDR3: TGTGCCAGCGGGGGACAGACGCCTGAAGCTTTCTTT. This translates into CASGGQTPEAFF. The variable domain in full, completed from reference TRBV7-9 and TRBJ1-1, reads DTGVSQNPRHKITKRGQNVTFRCDPISEHNRLYWYRQTLGQGPEFLTYFQNEAQLEKSRLLSDRFSAERPKGSFSTLEIQRTEQGDSAMYLCASGGQTPEAFFGQGTRLTVV.

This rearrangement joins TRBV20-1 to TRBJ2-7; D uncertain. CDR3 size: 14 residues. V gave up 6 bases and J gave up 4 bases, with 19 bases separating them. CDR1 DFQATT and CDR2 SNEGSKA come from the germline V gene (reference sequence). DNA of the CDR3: TGCAGTGCGGCTACGGTGGAGCCTATTTACGAGCAGTACTTC. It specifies CSAATVEPIYEQYF.

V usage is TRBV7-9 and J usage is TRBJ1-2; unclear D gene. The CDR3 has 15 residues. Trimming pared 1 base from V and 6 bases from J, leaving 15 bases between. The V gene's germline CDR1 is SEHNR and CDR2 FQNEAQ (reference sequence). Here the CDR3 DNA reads TGTGCCAGCAGCTTAGTCGCACCAGTTTGGGATGGCTACACCTTC. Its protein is CASSLVAPVWDGYTF.

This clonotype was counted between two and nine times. Written as DNA, the CDR3 is TGTGCCAGCAGTTACTCCCGGACAATTTCGGGCTACACCTTC. Amino acid sequence: CASSYSRTISGYTF. The chain has TRBV6-5 and TRBJ1-2; possibly TRBD1 for D (5 bases). This CDR3 region has 14 residues. Per the germline V gene, CDR1 is MNHEY and CDR2 is SVGAGI. The germline V and J ends were trimmed by 0 bases and 8 bases, with 13 bases remaining between them.

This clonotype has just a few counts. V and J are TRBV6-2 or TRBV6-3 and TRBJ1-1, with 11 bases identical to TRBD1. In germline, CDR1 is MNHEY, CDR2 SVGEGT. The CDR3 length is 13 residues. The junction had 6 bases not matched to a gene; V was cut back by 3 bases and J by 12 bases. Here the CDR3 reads CASSYGDRGTPFF. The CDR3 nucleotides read TGTGCCAGCAGTTATGGGGACAGGGGGACCCCTTTCTTT.

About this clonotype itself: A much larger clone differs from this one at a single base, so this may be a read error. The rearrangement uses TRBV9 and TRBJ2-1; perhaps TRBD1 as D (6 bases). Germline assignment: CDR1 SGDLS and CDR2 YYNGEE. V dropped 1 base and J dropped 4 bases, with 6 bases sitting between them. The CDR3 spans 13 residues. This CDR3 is CASSVQGYNEQFF. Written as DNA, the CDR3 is TGTGCCAGCAGCGTACAGGGGTACAATGAGCAGTTCTTC.